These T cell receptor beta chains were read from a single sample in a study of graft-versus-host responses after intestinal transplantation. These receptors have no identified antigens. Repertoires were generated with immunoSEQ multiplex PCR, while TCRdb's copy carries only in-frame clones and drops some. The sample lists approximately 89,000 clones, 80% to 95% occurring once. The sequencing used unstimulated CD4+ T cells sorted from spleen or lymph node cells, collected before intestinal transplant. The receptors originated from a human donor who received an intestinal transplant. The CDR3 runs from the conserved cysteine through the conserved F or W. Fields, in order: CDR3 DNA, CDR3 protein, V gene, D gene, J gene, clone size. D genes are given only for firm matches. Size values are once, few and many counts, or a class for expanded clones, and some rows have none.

TGTGCCAGCAGCTTGGCCGACAGGTTGGGGGAGACCCAGTACTTC | CASSLADRLGETQYF | TRBV5-4 | NA | TRBJ2-5 | NA
TGCAGCGTCGCTGACAGGGTGGGCACTGAAGCTTTCTTT | CSVADRVGTEAFF | TRBV29-1 | TRBD1 | TRBJ1-1 | NA
TGCGCCAGCAGCTTGGGCCGGCTAGCGGATTACAATGAGCAGTTCTTC | CASSLGRLADYNEQFF | TRBV5-1 | TRBD2 | TRBJ2-1 | NA
TGTGCCAGCAGCTTAAGGACAGTCTCGGGTGAAGCTTTCTTT | CASSLRTVSGEAFF | TRBV7-2 | NA | TRBJ1-1 | NA
TGTGCCAGCAGGTCACTAGCGGGAGGGCCCGGCATTCAGTACTTC | CASRSLAGGPGIQYF | TRBV6-5 | TRBD2 | TRBJ2-4 | NA
TGTGCCAGCAGCATGACAGGGGGCAGTCAGCCCCAGCATTTT | CASSMTGGSQPQHF | TRBV9 | TRBD1 | TRBJ1-5 | NA
TGTGCCAGCAGAACTATAGCAATCTCTGCAGGGGAGCAGTACTTC | CASRTIAISAGEQYF | TRBV28 | NA | TRBJ2-7 | NA
TGTGCCAGTAGTATTAGGGGACAGGGGCAGAATCAGCCCCAGCATTTT | CASSIRGQGQNQPQHF | TRBV19 | TRBD1 | TRBJ1-5 | NA
TGTGCCAGCAGTTTACTCGGGGGAGCAGATACGCAGTATTTT | CASSLLGGADTQYF | TRBV27 | NA | TRBJ2-3 | NA
TGTGCCAGCAGCGGCCACCTACGGGGGGATGGCTACACCTTC | CASSGHLRGDGYTF | TRBV9 | NA | TRBJ1-2 | NA
TGTGCCAGCAGAGACTCGGGGGGGACCACAGATACGCAGTATTTT | CASRDSGGTTDTQYF | TRBV2 | TRBD2 | TRBJ2-3 | NA
TGTGCCAGCAGTTACGGGACAGGGATGGGTGAAGCTTTCTTT | CASSYGTGMGEAFF | TRBV6-5 | TRBD1 | TRBJ1-1 | NA
TGTGCCAGTAGTATTCAACCGGGGACAGGGGATGGCTACACCTTC | CASSIQPGTGDGYTF | TRBV19 | TRBD1 | TRBJ1-2 | NA
TGTGCCAGCAGCCAAGGACTAGCGGGCTACAATGAGCAGTTCTTC | CASSQGLAGYNEQFF | TRBV6-6 | TRBD2 | TRBJ2-1 | NA
TGTGCCAGCAGTCTAGCGAAGGGCACAGATACGCAGTATTTT | CASSLAKGTDTQYF | TRBV9 | NA | TRBJ2-3 | NA
TGTGCCTGGAGGCGCCTCTCGCGGGAAAAACTGTTTTTT | CAWRRLSREKLFF | TRBV30 | NA | TRBJ1-4 | NA
TGCGCCAGCAGCTTGAACCACCGACAGGCCGGGGAGCTGTTTTTT | CASSLNHRQAGELFF | TRBV5-1 | NA | TRBJ2-2 | NA
TGTGCCAGCAGCCTCGATATACAGGGGATCAGGTGGGAGACCCAGTACTTC | CASSLDIQGIRWETQYF | TRBV5-6 | TRBD1 | TRBJ2-5 | once
TGTGCCAGCAGTGAACCGGCAGGCGAGCAGTACTTC | CASSEPAGEQYF | TRBV2 | NA | TRBJ2-7 | NA
TGTGCCAGCAGTGTCTTGGGGGCGGGCACTGAAGCTTTCTTT | CASSVLGAGTEAFF | TRBV6-1 | NA | TRBJ1-1 | NA
TGTGCCAGCAGTAATTACCTCGGGACAGGGAAAGGTAATGGCTACACCTTC | CASSNYLGTGKGNGYTF | TRBV27 | TRBD1 | TRBJ1-2 | NA
TGTGCCAGCAGCCAAGAGCTAGCGTTAGATGAGCAGTTCTTC | CASSQELALDEQFF | TRBV4-2 | NA | TRBJ2-1 | NA
TGTGCCAGCAGCCATAGGGGGACAGGGGGCCTCCTTAACACTGAAGCTTTCTTT | CASSHRGTGGLLNTEAFF | TRBV7-9 | TRBD1 | TRBJ1-1 | NA
TGTGCCAGCAGCGGGACTAGCGGGAGCTACAATGAGCAGTTCTTC | CASSGTSGSYNEQFF | TRBV9 | TRBD2 | TRBJ2-1 | once
TGTGCCAGCAGCTTAGCCCGACAGGGTGGTAATTCACCCCTCCACTTT | CASSLARQGGNSPLHF | TRBV7-6 | TRBD1 | TRBJ1-6 | once
TGTGCCAGCTCCAGCGGGCTAGCGGGTGCTAGCACAGATACGCAGTATTTT | CASSSGLAGASTDTQYF | TRBV28 | TRBD2 | TRBJ2-3 | NA
TGTGCCAGCAGCGCAACTGCTAGCTACGATACGCAGTATTTT | CASSATASYDTQYF | TRBV9 | NA | TRBJ2-3 | NA
TGTGCCAGCAGTCTCGAGCGGGAGCAGTTCTTC | CASSLEREQFF | TRBV27 | NA | TRBJ2-1 | once
TGCGCCAGCAGCCAAGTCGTAGCGGGGGACTCACACAATGAGCAGTTCTTC | CASSQVVAGDSHNEQFF | TRBV4-3 | TRBD2 | TRBJ2-1 | NA
TGTGCCAGCAGCTGGGCAGTCACAGATACGCAGTATTTT | CASSWAVTDTQYF | TRBV11-3 | NA | TRBJ2-3 | NA
TGTGCCAGCAGCTTGGATCTAGCAGCATACAATGAGCAGTTCTTC | CASSLDLAAYNEQFF | TRBV5-4 | NA | TRBJ2-1 | NA
TGTGCCAGCAGTGAAAGCAGGGTTCGGGAGACCCAGTACTTC | CASSESRVRETQYF | TRBV6-1 | NA | TRBJ2-5 | NA
TGTGCCAGCAGTCGGGACTTCAATCAGCCCCAGCATTTT | CASSRDFNQPQHF | TRBV6-4 | NA | TRBJ1-5 | NA
TGCGCCAGCAGCTTGGGACTCACCTCGAACACTGAAGCTTTCTTT | CASSLGLTSNTEAFF | TRBV5-1 | NA | TRBJ1-1 | NA
TGCGCCAGCAGCGCGGGAGACACCGACAGTGAGCAGTTCTTC | CASSAGDTDSEQFF | TRBV5-1 | TRBD2 | TRBJ2-1 | NA
TGTGCCAGTAGTATAGAGGGTCCGACAGACTATGGCTACACCTTC | CASSIEGPTDYGYTF | TRBV19 | NA | TRBJ1-2 | few
TGCGCCAGCAGCGGTACGGCGGTCACTGAAGCTTTCTTT | CASSGTAVTEAFF | TRBV10-1 | NA | TRBJ1-1 | NA
TGTGCCAGCAGCTTAGGGGCGGGAGGTATCACAGATACGCAGTATTTT | CASSLGAGGITDTQYF | TRBV11-2 | TRBD2 | TRBJ2-3 | NA
TGTGCCAGCAGGCTTACTAGCGGGGGAAGCTCCTACAATGAGCAGTTCTTC | CASRLTSGGSSYNEQFF | TRBV7-9 | TRBD2 | TRBJ2-1 | NA
TGTGCCAGCAGGGGACAGGGGGAGCTAGCCTATGGCTACACCTTC | CASRGQGELAYGYTF | TRBV6-6 | TRBD1 | TRBJ1-2 | NA
TGTGCCAGCAGCTTTGGGGACAGGCCGGCTAATGAAAAACTGTTTTTT | CASSFGDRPANEKLFF | TRBV11-2 | TRBD1 | TRBJ1-4 | NA
TGTGCCAGCGGGCCCAAAAGTCAGGGGTTGATCACAGATACGCAGTATTTT | CASGPKSQGLITDTQYF | TRBV27 | NA | TRBJ2-3 | NA
TGTGCCAGCAGTGACAGGGAGAATCAGCCCCAGCATTTT | CASSDRENQPQHF | TRBV6-4 | NA | TRBJ1-5 | once
TGTGCCAGCGGCCCGGGGCCTGAGCGGGGAGCTTTCTTT | CASGPGPERGAFF | TRBV6-5 | NA | TRBJ1-1 | NA
TGTGCCAGCAGTGAAGGGGTGGGGGCAAATAATTCACCCCTCCACTTT | CASSEGVGANNSPLHF | TRBV2 | NA | TRBJ1-6 | NA
TGTGCCAGCAGCGAGACAGGGGAATTCGGCTACACCTTC | CASSETGEFGYTF | TRBV5-6 | TRBD1 | TRBJ1-2 | NA
TGTGCCAGCAGTGTACAGGGGGCGGGCAATCAGCCCCAGCATTTT | CASSVQGAGNQPQHF | TRBV27 | TRBD1 | TRBJ1-5 | NA